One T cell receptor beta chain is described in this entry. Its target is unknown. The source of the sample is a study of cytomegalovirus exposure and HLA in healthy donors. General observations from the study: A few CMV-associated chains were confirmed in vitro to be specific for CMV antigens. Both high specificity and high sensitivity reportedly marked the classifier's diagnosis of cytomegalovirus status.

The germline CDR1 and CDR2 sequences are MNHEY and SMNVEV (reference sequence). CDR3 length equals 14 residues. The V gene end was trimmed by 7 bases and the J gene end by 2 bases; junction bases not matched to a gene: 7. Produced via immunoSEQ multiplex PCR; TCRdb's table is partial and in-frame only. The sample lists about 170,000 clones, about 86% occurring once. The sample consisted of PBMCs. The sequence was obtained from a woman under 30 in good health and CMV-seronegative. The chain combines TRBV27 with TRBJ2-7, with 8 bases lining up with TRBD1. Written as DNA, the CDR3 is TGTGCCAGCACACGGACAGGGAGGACCTACGAGCAGTACTTC. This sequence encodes CASTRTGRTYEQYF.